These T cell receptor beta chains were read from a single sample in a study of T-cell reconstitution after alpha-beta-depleted transplantation in children. From the PCR reads, TCRdb called clonotypes with MiXCR, one entry per CDR3 protein. The table shows about 830,000 distinct CDR3 sequences, with under 20% occurring only once. This specimen consisted of PBMCs, mostly from graft donor cells, obtained 360 days after TCRalphabeta/CD19-depleted stem cell transplant. These receptor sequences come from a male patient under 18 who had a stem cell transplant for acute lymphoblastic leukemia, so the T cells may come from the graft donor. The CDR3 runs from the conserved cysteine through the conserved F or W. A D gene is named only where the DNA matches it firmly. Some rows mark clone size as missing; the rest say once, few, many or name a class of expanded clone.

j_call clone_size d_call v_call cdr3_nt cdr3_aa
TRBJ2-2 NA TRBD2 TRBV5-6 TGTGCCAGCAGCTTGAGCGGGATAAGTTTGGCCGGGGAGCTGTTTTTT CASSLSGISLAGELFF
TRBJ2-5 NA TRBD2 TRBV3-1 TGTGCCAGCAGCCAAGAGGGCCTAGCGGGACTAGAGACCCAGTACTTC CASSQEGLAGLETQYF
TRBJ1-2 NA TRBD1 TRBV12-3/TRBV12-4 TGTGCCAGCACGCCCCGCGTGGGGAGACAGGGCAGAAACTATGGCTACACCTTC CASTPRVGRQGRNYGYTF
TRBJ2-1 few TRBD2 TRBV12-3/TRBV12-4 TGTGCCAGCAGTTTAGCCGGACTAGCGGGAGGCGCTGAGCAGTTCTTC CASSLAGLAGGAEQFF
TRBJ2-2 NA TRBD2 TRBV5-1 TGCGCCAGCAGCTTGGAGAAAAGCGGGAGAGGGCCCACCGGGGAGCTGTTTTTT CASSLEKSGRGPTGELFF
TRBJ2-7 NA TRBD2 TRBV11-1 TGTGCCAGCAGCTTTCCCGGGACTAGCGGGGGGAGAGGACTCTACGAGCAGTACTTC CASSFPGTSGGRGLYEQYF
TRBJ2-7 few TRBD1 TRBV18 TGTGCCAGCTCACCACAGGGGGCGGTCGAGCAGTACTTC CASSPQGAVEQYF
TRBJ2-7 few TRBD2 TRBV25-1 TGTGCCAGCAGTGAATTATCGCCAGCGGGAGGCTACGAGCAGTACTTC CASSELSPAGGYEQYF
TRBJ1-1 NA NA TRBV20-1 TGCAGTGCTAGACCAAGACAGTGGGACACTGAAGCTTTCTTT CSARPRQWDTEAFF
TRBJ2-4 few NA TRBV7-9 TGTGCCAGCAGCTTCGGAACCCTTGGGGCCAAAAACATTCAGTACTTC CASSFGTLGAKNIQYF
TRBJ1-2 NA NA TRBV4-1 TGCGCCAGCAGCCAGTGGGGTCTTAACTATGGCTACACCTTC CASSQWGLNYGYTF
TRBJ1-2 many TRBD1 TRBV7-8 TGTGCCAGCAGCTTTGCCGGGACAGGGAACTATGGCTACACCTTC CASSFAGTGNYGYTF
TRBJ2-5 many TRBD1 TRBV7-7 TGTGCCAGCAGCTTCGAACGGACAGGTCAAGAGACCCAGTACTTC CASSFERTGQETQYF
TRBJ2-6 NA TRBD2 TRBV12-3/TRBV12-4 TGTGCCAGCAGTGCCAGGTGGAGACTAGCGTCCTCTGGGGCCAACGTCCTGACTTTC CASSARWRLASSGANVLTF
TRBJ2-2 many NA TRBV5-1 TGCGCCAGCAGAGAGGCCCTGGGCCGGACCGGGGAGCTGTTTTTT CASREALGRTGELFF
TRBJ2-3 NA NA TRBV6-5 TGTGCCGGAAATGGTAGCGAAAGGAAAGATACGCAGTATTTT CAGNGSERKDTQYF
TRBJ2-5 many NA TRBV12-3/TRBV12-4 TGTGCCAGTGCAAACCGTTATCGTCAGACCCAGTACTTC CASANRYRQTQYF
TRBJ2-2 few TRBD1 TRBV24-1 TGTGCCACCAGTGAATCCCGGACAGGGCTGGACACCGGGGAGCTGTTTTTT CATSESRTGLDTGELFF
TRBJ2-1 NA NA TRBV10-3 TGTGCCATCAGCGGAGTTGCCAATGAGCAGTTCTTC CAISGVANEQFF
TRBJ2-5 few NA TRBV3-1 TGTGCCAGCAGCCAAGTATCGGCAGAGACCCAGTACTTC CASSQVSAETQYF
TRBJ2-1 few TRBD2 TRBV7-3 TGTGCCAGCAGCCAAAGGACTAGCGGGAGCTTTAGCTCCTACAATGAGCAGTTCTTC CASSQRTSGSFSSYNEQFF
TRBJ1-1 NA NA TRBV7-2 TGTGCCAGCAGCTTAACCTACATAAACACTGAAGCTTTCTTT CASSLTYINTEAFF
TRBJ2-1 many NA TRBV12-3/TRBV12-4 TGTGCCAGCAGTTTTGCAAGCTCCTACAATGAGCAGTTCTTC CASSFASSYNEQFF
TRBJ2-3 NA TRBD2 TRBV7-6 TGTGCCAGCAGCTTAGGACTAGCGGAAGAGTGGGTTACAGATACGCAGTATTTT CASSLGLAEEWVTDTQYF
TRBJ2-5 NA NA TRBV12-2 TGTGCAAGTCGCTCCGGGACTAGCGACTACCAAGAGACCCAGTACTTC CASRSGTSDYQETQYF
TRBJ2-7 many TRBD1 TRBV18 TGTGCCAGCAGCCCCCGGGACAGGGGATCCTACGAGCAGTACTTC CASSPRDRGSYEQYF
TRBJ2-1 NA NA TRBV12-3/TRBV12-4 TGTGCCAGCACTCGTACCGGACGGGACAATGAGCAGTTCTTC CASTRTGRDNEQFF
TRBJ2-3 few NA TRBV29-1 TGCAGCGTTCGGGCAGGGAGCACAGATACGCAGTATTTT CSVRAGSTDTQYF
TRBJ2-2 few NA TRBV7-9 TGTGCCAGCAGCCTTCTGACCGGGAAGACCGGGGAGCTGTTTTTT CASSLLTGKTGELFF
TRBJ2-7 few TRBD1 TRBV30 TGTGCCGGTGACAGGGCAAGCTCCTACGAGCAGTACTTC CAGDRASSYEQYF
TRBJ2-7 NA NA TRBV27 TGTGCCAGCAGTTCCTATGGGGCAGGTACCTACGAGCAGTACTTC CASSSYGAGTYEQYF
TRBJ2-5 NA TRBD2 TRBV11-2 TGTGCCAGCAGCAAGGCTTGGGCGGGAGCAGAGACCCAGTACTTC CASSKAWAGAETQYF
TRBJ1-1 few NA TRBV5-1 TGCGCCAGCAGCTTGGAAGGTGGGGCAATCACTGAAGCTTTCTTT CASSLEGGAITEAFF
TRBJ1-4 few NA TRBV20-1 TGCAGTGCGCTAGCCTCGGCAACTAATGAAAAACTGTTTTTT CSALASATNEKLFF
TRBJ2-3 once NA TRBV19 TGTGCCAGTAGTGGGGATGTAGACAGTTGGTCAGATACGCAGTATTTT CASSGDVDSWSDTQYF
TRBJ2-4 few TRBD2 TRBV28 TGTGCCAGCAGTTTAGCGGGAGTCGGAAACATTCAGTACTTC CASSLAGVGNIQYF
TRBJ2-1 NA NA TRBV19 TGTGCCAGTAGTGTGGGGCAAAATGAGCAGTTCTTC CASSVGQNEQFF
TRBJ2-1 many NA TRBV20-1 TGCAGTGCTAGGGACGCCCCTAGCTACAATGAGCAGTTCTTC CSARDAPSYNEQFF
TRBJ2-4 NA NA TRBV7-9 TGTGCCAGCAGCTCCCTTCGCGGGCCAACTATAAACATTCAGTACTTC CASSSLRGPTINIQYF
TRBJ2-1 few TRBD2 TRBV6-4 TGTGCCAGCAGTGACACCGAGCGGGAGGGCCTGGTCTTC CASSDTEREGLVF
TRBJ2-2 NA NA TRBV11-2 TGTGCCAGCACCAAGTCGCGCGGGGAGCTGTTTTTT CASTKSRGELFF
TRBJ1-2 few TRBD1 TRBV11-2 TGTGCCACGGTACAGGGGGCCCCTAACTATGGCTACACCTTC CATVQGAPNYGYTF
TRBJ2-7 NA NA TRBV5-1 TGCGCCAGCAGCTTTTCACAGGCGCCTAATCCCTACGAGCAGTACTTC CASSFSQAPNPYEQYF
TRBJ2-7 few NA TRBV29-1 TGCAGCGTTGAAGCAGATTCTGACCTTTACGAGCAGTACTTC CSVEADSDLYEQYF